One TCR beta chain is described in this entry. In the authors' methods: From reference gene primer amplification, estimates of nucleated cell counts were derived. Measured with immunoSEQ multiplex PCR; TCRdb has only the in-frame clones, and not every one. Clonal size and the V and J genes are those of that table, whereas D and trimming came from the DNA. The table has some 150,000 clones, 84% seen once. This specimen comes from a study of blood T cell repertoires in COVID-19. About the study: From the United States, Italy and Spain came samples of acute and convalescent COVID-19. PBMCs, B-cell-depleted T cells, or T cells were the source of the cDNA or gDNA that made up the material.

The CDR3 loop spans 16 amino acids. The V gene's germline CDR1 is LNHNV and CDR2 YYDKDF (reference sequence). Unmatched junction bases numbered 9, after V lost 6 bases and J lost 6 bases. The receptor comes from a human donor in a cohort sampled during active COVID-19. Specimen: peripheral blood. The rearrangement joins TRBV15 to TRBJ2-3; 13 bases align to TRBD2. The CDR3 nucleotides are TGTGCCACCAGTCGTGGGACTAGCGGGGCCGAGGATACGCAGTATTTT. Amino acid sequence: CATSRGTSGAEDTQYF.